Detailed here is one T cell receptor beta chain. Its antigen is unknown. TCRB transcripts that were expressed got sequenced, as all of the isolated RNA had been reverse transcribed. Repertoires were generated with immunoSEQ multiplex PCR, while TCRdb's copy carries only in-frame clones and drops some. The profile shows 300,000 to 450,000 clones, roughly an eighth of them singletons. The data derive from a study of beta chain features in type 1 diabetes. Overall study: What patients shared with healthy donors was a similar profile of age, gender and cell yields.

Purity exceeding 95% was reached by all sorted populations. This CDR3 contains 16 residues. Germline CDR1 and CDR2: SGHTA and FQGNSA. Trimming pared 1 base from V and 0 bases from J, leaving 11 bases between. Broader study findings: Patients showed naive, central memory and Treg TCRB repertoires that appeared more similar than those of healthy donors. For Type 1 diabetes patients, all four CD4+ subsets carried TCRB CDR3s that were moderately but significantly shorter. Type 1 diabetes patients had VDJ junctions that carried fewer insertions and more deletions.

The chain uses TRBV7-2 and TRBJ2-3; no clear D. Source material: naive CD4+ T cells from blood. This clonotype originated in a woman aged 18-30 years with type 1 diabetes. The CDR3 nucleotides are TGTGCCAGCAGCTTAGTTCCGGTTCTGAGCACAGATACGCAGTATTTT. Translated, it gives CASSLVPVLSTDTQYF.